Below, 17 T cell receptor beta chains from the same sample are listed, as sequenced in a study of Graves' ophthalmopathy and Graves' hyperthyroidism. Amplification targeted the TCR beta CDR3 regions, with RNA transcripts as the source material. Second-round multiplex PCR followed a first-round RT-PCR using HTBI primers. One entry per CDR3 protein results from TCRdb running MiXCR on the multiplex PCR reads. The data hold about 700,000 distinct CDR3 sequences, with 40% observed a single time. The sample taken for sequencing was peripheral blood. The receptors were gathered from an adult man with Graves' ophthalmopathy.

This clonotype has a count of ten or more. The rearrangement uses TRBV7-9 and TRBJ1-4; D is unclear. Between the trimmed V and J ends, which lost 1 base and 5 bases, there was a span of 8 bases. This CDR3 contains 14 residues. Germline CDR1 SEHNR, CDR2 FQNEAQ (reference sequence). In nucleotides, the CDR3 is TGTGCCAGCAGCTTAGGTGCTGGGAATGAAAAACTGTTTTTT. Translation: CASSLGAGNEKLFF.

This rearrangement joins TRBV12-3 or TRBV12-4 to TRBJ2-7; a weak D match, TRBD2 (7 bases). The V and J ends lost 1 base and 8 bases respectively, with 15 bases between them. The CDR3 consists of 14 residues. The CDR3 sequence: CASSLGGGSWKQYF. The DNA for the CDR3 is TGTGCCAGCAGTTTAGGGGGGGGCTCCTGGAAGCAGTACTTC.

This clonotype was seen many times. The V gene is TRBV5-1, the J gene TRBJ2-5; 11 bases are a match to TRBD2. Germline CDR1 and CDR2: SGHRS and YFSETQ. Losses at the gene ends were 0 bases for V and 5 bases for J; bases not matched to a gene: 3. The length of the CDR3 is 15 residues. CDR3 sequence reads: CASSLGLAGMETQYF. CDR3 coding DNA: TGCGCCAGCAGCTTGGGACTAGCGGGAATGGAGACCCAGTACTTC.

This clonotype was found once. The chain joins TRBV19 to TRBJ2-5, with a weak D call TRBD2 (6 bases). V was pared by 10 bases and J by 5 bases, with 23 bases between. This CDR3 is 15 amino acids long. Germline lookup yields CDR1 LNHDA and CDR2 SQIVND (reference sequence). CDR3 loop: CATSDRGITGETQYF. The DNA for the CDR3 is TGTGCCACCAGCGATCGGGGGATTACCGGGGAGACCCAGTACTTC.

This clonotype was counted only a few times. V usage is TRBV5-8 and J usage is TRBJ1-6; D gene unclear. V lost 4 bases to trimming and J lost 3 bases, with 11 bases between them. The CDR3 is made up of 15 amino acids. Germline V gene data show CDR1 as SGHTS and CDR2 as YDEGEE. CDR3 region: CASSLGLSYNSPLHF. CDR3 nucleotide sequence: TGTGCCAGCAGCCTAGGACTCAGCTATAATTCACCCCTCCACTTT.

This clonotype was detected a few times. The rearrangement uses TRBV24-1 and TRBJ1-5, with 8 bases that match TRBD1. This CDR3 contains 15 residues. The trim removed 4 bases at V and 11 bases at J, leaving 12 bases unmatched. From germline, CDR1 is KGHDR and CDR2 SFDVKD. This chain's CDR3 is CATSDLGQGQETQHF. For the CDR3, the DNA is TGTGCCACCAGTGACCTAGGACAGGGACAAGAGACCCAGCATTTT.

The chain carries TRBV25-1 and TRBJ1-6, with D hard to call. The germline V gene encodes CDR1 MGHDK and CDR2 SYGVNS. This CDR3 is built from 15 residues. Trimming cost V 5 bases and J 9 bases, with 17 bases left between them. CDR3 DNA sequence: TGTGCCAGCAGTTTAATCATTAGAGAAGGTTCACCCCTCCACTTT. Translation gives CASSLIIREGSPLHF.

This clonotype was observed a handful of times. The genes are TRBV7-9 and TRBJ2-7; D unresolved. This CDR3 region has 12 residues. Germline CDR1 is SEHNR and CDR2 is FQNEAQ (reference sequence). Trimming pared 3 bases from V and 5 bases from J, leaving 8 bases between. This CDR3 reads CASSFGSNEQYF. In DNA, the CDR3 is TGTGCCAGCAGCTTCGGCTCTAACGAGCAGTACTTC.

This clonotype was picked up many times. In DNA form, the CDR3 reads TGTGCCAGCAGTTTAACAGGGGAGGGCACTGAAGCTTTCTTT. It encodes CASSLTGEGTEAFF. This chain uses TRBV12-3 or TRBV12-4 with TRBJ1-1; 7 bases agree with TRBD1. The CDR3 covers 14 residues. J lost 4 bases, V lost 2 bases, and 4 bases had no gene match.

The chain recombines TRBV24-1 with TRBJ1-5; D is unclear. Germline V lookup: CDR1 KGHDR, CDR2 SFDVKD. The CDR3 has 15 amino acids. Between the trimmed V and J ends, which lost 11 bases and 3 bases, there was a span of 19 bases. CDR3 in amino acids: CASSPTHNANQPQHF. In nucleotides, the CDR3 is TGTGCCAGCAGCCCGACTCACAATGCCAATCAGCCCCAGCATTTT.

Of note for this clonotype: This may be a read error, as it is one base from a much larger clone. This chain links TRBV7-9 with TRBJ1-1; the match to TRBD1 covers 8 bases. CDR1 and CDR2 from the germline V gene are SEHNR and FQNEAQ (reference sequence). This CDR3 has 16 residues. The CDR3 region is CASSSAGGLGNTEASF. The CDR3 DNA reads TGTGCCAGCAGTAGTGCAGGGGGCTTGGGCAACACTGAAGCTTCCTTT.

The chain recombines TRBV7-9 with TRBJ2-1, with D hard to call. This CDR3 region has 10 residues. Trimming removed 8 bases at V and 7 bases at J, with 6 bases between. CDR1 is SEHNR, CDR2 FQNEAQ, per germline (reference sequence). The CDR3 protein is CASGVNEQFF. CDR3 sequence (DNA): TGTGCCAGCGGGGTTAATGAGCAGTTCTTC. The whole variable domain, filled in from reference TRBV7-9 and TRBJ2-1, reads DTGVSQNPRHKITKRGQNVTFRCDPISEHNRLYWYRQTLGQGPEFLTYFQNEAQLEKSRLLSDRFSAERPKGSFSTLEIQRTEQGDSAMYLCASGVNEQFFGPGTRLTVL.

A note on this clonotype: The conserved closing phenylalanine or tryptophan is absent in this CDR3, likely reflecting a read error. The rearrangement joins TRBV20-1 to TRBJ1-2, with 9 bases lining up with TRBD1. The CDR3 consists of 14 residues. Germline V gene sequence: CDR1 DFQATT, CDR2 SNEGSKA (reference sequence). V trimming: 4 bases; J trimming: 3 bases; junction bases outside the gene matches: 6. The CDR3 DNA is TGCAGTGCTACACCGGGACAGGGAGACTATGGCTACACCCTC. Protein product: CSATPGQGDYGYTL.

This chain links TRBV29-1 with TRBJ2-5, with 8 bases matching TRBD1. V shed 8 bases and J 4 bases; nucleotides not matched to a gene: 6. Germline V lookup: CDR1 SQVTM, CDR2 ANQGSEA. There are 12 residues in the CDR3. The CDR3 spells CSFGQGRETQYF. The CDR3 bases are TGCAGCTTCGGACAGGGACGAGAGACCCAGTACTTC.

As to this clonotype: A single base separates this from a much larger clone, so it may be a read error. The chain is built from TRBV7-9 and TRBJ2-7; 10 bases are shared with TRBD1. This CDR3 contains 16 residues. Germline assignment: CDR1 SEHNR and CDR2 FQNEAQ (reference sequence). The CDR3 DNA follows: TGTGCCGGCAGCTCCTTCCCGGGACAGGGGTCCTACGAGCAGTACTTC. This translates into CAGSSFPGQGSYEQYF.

The rearrangement joins TRBV9 to TRBJ1-6; D might be TRBD1 (5 bases). Germline assignment: CDR1 SGDLS and CDR2 YYNGEE. CDR3 length equals 14 residues. The V end lost 5 bases, the J end lost 8 bases, and 14 bases lay between the germline ends. The CDR3 DNA is TGTGCCAGCAGTTACCGGGGCAAGGATTCACCCCTCCACTTT. Protein: CASSYRGKDSPLHF.

This clonotype came up many times. This CDR3 reads CASSPRGGQRVALHF. The CDR3 DNA reads as TGTGCCAGCAGCCCAAGGGGGGGACAGCGTGTCGCCCTCCACTTT. The V call is TRBV7-9, the J call TRBJ1-6, with 7 bases identical to TRBD1. CDR3 length: 15 residues. Unmatched junction bases numbered 15, after V lost 5 bases and J lost 14 bases. CDR1 and CDR2 (germline): SEHNR, FQNEAQ (reference sequence).